These 10 T cell receptor beta chains originate from one sample sequenced in a study of blood T cell repertoires in COVID-19. The data were produced by immunoSEQ multiplex PCR, yet TCRdb's version contains in-frame clones alone and is incomplete. Of about 82,000 clones detected, roughly 90% appear once; the ten largest clones hold around 1%. The sequenced sample consisted of PBMCs or T cells enriched from blood (not recorded which). The receptors were sampled from a woman between 50 and 59 years old with acute COVID-19.

This chain uses TRBV5-4 with TRBJ1-3, with a possible D match to TRBD1 (6 bases). V was pared by 1 base and J by 1 base, with 15 bases between. CDR3 length equals 17 residues. Germline lookup yields CDR1 SGHNT and CDR2 YYREEE (reference sequence). The DNA for the CDR3 is TGTGCCAGCAGCTTGTCGGGGGGCCTAAGGTCTGGAAACACCATATATTTT. It specifies CASSLSGGLRSGNTIYF.

This rearrangement joins TRBV6-2 or TRBV6-3 to TRBJ2-2; D is ambiguous. The V and J ends lost 4 bases and 6 bases respectively, with 15 bases between them. This CDR3 has 15 amino acids. Germline values: CDR1 MNHEY, CDR2 SVGEGT. This chain's CDR3 is CASSFPSDSSGELFF. The CDR3 nucleotides are TGTGCCAGCAGTTTTCCTAGTGATTCCTCCGGGGAGCTGTTTTTT.

The chain is built from TRBV27 and TRBJ2-1, with 11 bases aligning to TRBD2. The germline CDR1 and CDR2 sequences are MNHEY and SMNVEV (reference sequence). The CDR3 runs to 15 residues. V shed 2 bases and J 10 bases; nucleotides not matched to a gene: 7. In DNA form, the CDR3 reads TGTGCCAGCAGTTTAGCGACTAGCGGGAACGGCGAGCAGTTCTTC. Protein: CASSLATSGNGEQFF.

This chain links TRBV18 with TRBJ1-1, with D uncertain. The germline gives CDR1 KGHSH, CDR2 LQKENI. V dropped 4 bases and J dropped 6 bases, with 18 bases sitting between them. There are 15 residues in the CDR3. The CDR3 DNA reads as TGTGCCAGCTCACAGGGAGTAACCCCTAACGCTGAAGCTTTCTTT. Its translation is CASSQGVTPNAEAFF.

The chain joins TRBV28 to TRBJ2-1; D remains ambiguous. In germline, CDR1 is MDHEN, CDR2 SYDVKM. Trimming took 3 bases from V and 9 from J, leaving 9 bases between them. The CDR3 consists of 12 residues. The CDR3 DNA sequence: TGTGCCAGCAGTTTCTACGCCGGTGAGCAGTTCTTC. Amino acids: CASSFYAGEQFF.

The rearrangement uses TRBV5-6 and TRBJ1-2; TRBD1 might be the D (6 bases). Trimming removed 4 bases at V and 8 bases at J, with 12 bases between. The germline V gene encodes CDR1 SGHDT and CDR2 YYEEEE. This CDR3 spans 12 amino acids. CDR3 loop: CASSRDKEGYTF. The CDR3 bases are TGTGCCAGCAGCCGGGACAAAGAGGGCTACACCTTC.

The rearrangement joins TRBV5-8 to TRBJ1-2, with D possibly matching TRBD1 (5 bases). The V end was cut by 2 bases, the J end by 4 bases, with 6 bases between. The germline V gene has CDR1 SGHTS and CDR2 YDEGEE. The CDR3 is made up of 12 amino acids. The CDR3 nucleotides are TGTGCCAGCAGCTTTGGGGCCTATGGCTACACCTTC. It is translated as CASSFGAYGYTF.

The chain combines TRBV7-2 with TRBJ1-4; the match to TRBD1 covers 10 bases. The ends lost 5 bases at V and 2 bases at J; junction bases unmatched: 5. Germline lookup yields CDR1 SGHTA and CDR2 FQGNSA. The CDR3 consists of 16 residues. Here the CDR3 reads CASSSRTGGTNEKLFF. CDR3 DNA sequence: TGTGCCAGCAGCAGTCGGACAGGGGGGACTAATGAAAAACTGTTTTTT.

This rearrangement joins TRBV7-9 to TRBJ2-7; tentatively, D is TRBD2 (6 bases). The CDR3 is 14 amino acids. With 1 base removed from V and 0 bases from J, the gap between germline ends came to 7 bases. The germline CDR1 and CDR2 sequences are SEHNR and FQNEAQ (reference sequence). The CDR3 bases are TGTGCCAGCAGCTTAGGGGGGGTCTCCTACGAGCAGTACTTC. It specifies CASSLGGVSYEQYF.

CDR3 sequence (DNA): TGCAGCGTTCGTGGTACTAGCTCTAACGAGCAGTTCTTC. Amino acids: CSVRGTSSNEQFF. The rearrangement joins TRBV29-1 to TRBJ2-1, with TRBD2 as a possible D gene (6 bases). Germline V CDR1 and CDR2: SQVTM, ANQGSEA. The CDR3 covers 13 residues. Trimming removed 5 bases from V and 10 bases from J, with 18 bases in between.